These T cell receptor beta chains were read from a single sample in a study of blood T cell repertoires in COVID-19. Assay used: immunoSEQ multiplex PCR; TCRdb lists only in-frame clones, some missing. Of 150,000 or so clones in the sample, around 87% are singletons; the top ten hold approximately 3.8%. Sequencing used PBMCs or T cells enriched from blood (not recorded which). The receptors come from a woman aged 35 to 49 who had been exposed to COVID-19. Each CDR3 is given with its conserved first and last residue. The order of the fields is V gene, CDR3 length, J gene, D gene, clone size, CDR3 protein, CDR3 DNA. The D gene is left open where the match is weak. Rows give clone size only sometimes, using once, few, many, or a class for an expanded clone.

v_gene: TRBV7-2; len: 15; j_gene: TRBJ2-3; d_gene: NA; abundance: NA; CDR3aa: CASSLDYTSTDTQYF; CDR3nt: TGTGCCAGCAGCCTGGACTACACAAGCACAGATACGCAGTATTTT
v_gene: TRBV3-1/TRBV3-2; len: 14; j_gene: TRBJ2-7; d_gene: NA; abundance: NA; CDR3aa: CASSPLDRLGEQYF; CDR3nt: TGTGCCAGCAGCCCCCTCGACAGGTTGGGCGAGCAGTACTTC
v_gene: TRBV4-1; len: 15; j_gene: TRBJ1-1; d_gene: NA; abundance: NA; CDR3aa: CASSQDFGARTEAFF; CDR3nt: TGCGCCAGCAGCCAAGATTTTGGGGCTCGCACTGAAGCTTTCTTT
v_gene: TRBV5-5; len: 14; j_gene: TRBJ1-5; d_gene: TRBD1; abundance: NA; CDR3aa: CASSHRGDNQPQHF; CDR3nt: TGTGCCAGCAGCCACAGGGGAGACAATCAGCCCCAGCATTTT
v_gene: TRBV9; len: 19; j_gene: TRBJ2-3; d_gene: NA; abundance: NA; CDR3aa: CASSVEVGAGQRLTDTQYF; CDR3nt: TGTGCCAGCAGCGTAGAGGTAGGGGCCGGTCAACGACTCACAGATACGCAGTATTTT
v_gene: TRBV19; len: 15; j_gene: TRBJ1-4; d_gene: NA; abundance: NA; CDR3aa: CASSTQLGAKEKLFF; CDR3nt: TGTGCCAGTAGTACCCAGCTGGGGGCAAAGGAAAAACTGTTTTTT
v_gene: TRBV1; len: 14; j_gene: TRBJ2-1; d_gene: NA; abundance: NA; CDR3aa: CTSIERNRYNEQFF; CDR3nt: TGCACCAGCATCGAGCGAAATCGCTACAATGAGCAGTTCTTC
v_gene: TRBV4-1; len: 16; j_gene: TRBJ1-5; d_gene: TRBD1; abundance: NA; CDR3aa: CASRPGQGISDQPQHF; CDR3nt: TGCGCCAGCAGACCGGGACAGGGAATTTCAGATCAGCCCCAGCATTTT
v_gene: TRBV28; len: 14; j_gene: TRBJ1-2; d_gene: TRBD1; abundance: NA; CDR3aa: CASSFGQGIYGYTF; CDR3nt: TGTGCCAGCAGTTTCGGACAGGGGATTTATGGCTACACCTTC
v_gene: TRBV5-1; len: 15; j_gene: TRBJ2-7; d_gene: NA; abundance: NA; CDR3aa: CASSLAGQGTYEQYF; CDR3nt: TGCGCCAGCAGCTTGGCCGGGCAGGGAACCTACGAGCAGTACTTC
v_gene: TRBV5-1; len: 17; j_gene: TRBJ2-6; d_gene: TRBD1; abundance: NA; CDR3aa: CASSPGQGATGANVLTF; CDR3nt: TGCGCCAGCAGCCCCGGACAGGGGGCTACTGGGGCCAACGTCCTGACTTTC
v_gene: TRBV12-5; len: 13; j_gene: TRBJ2-7; d_gene: NA; abundance: NA; CDR3aa: CASGRGLDYEQYF; CDR3nt: TGTGCTAGTGGCCGAGGACTGGATTACGAGCAGTACTTC
v_gene: TRBV29-1; len: 11; j_gene: TRBJ1-1; d_gene: NA; abundance: NA; CDR3aa: CSGTRDTEAFF; CDR3nt: TGCAGCGGGACTCGGGACACTGAAGCTTTCTTT
v_gene: TRBV3-1/TRBV3-2; len: 16; j_gene: TRBJ2-3; d_gene: NA; abundance: NA; CDR3aa: CASSQLYGRVADTQYF; CDR3nt: TGTGCCAGCAGCCAACTATATGGGCGGGTCGCAGATACGCAGTATTTT
v_gene: TRBV6-5; len: 15; j_gene: TRBJ1-2; d_gene: NA; abundance: NA; CDR3aa: CASSYLYRVDYGYTF; CDR3nt: TGTGCCAGCAGTTACTTATACAGGGTAGACTATGGCTACACCTTC
v_gene: TRBV5-1; len: 15; j_gene: TRBJ1-6; d_gene: TRBD1; abundance: NA; CDR3aa: CASSLEGDRNSPLHF; CDR3nt: TGCGCCAGCAGCTTGGAAGGGGACAGAAATTCACCCCTCCACTTT
v_gene: TRBV5-1; len: 15; j_gene: TRBJ2-5; d_gene: TRBD2; abundance: few; CDR3aa: CASSLTSGSGKTQYF; CDR3nt: TGCGCCAGCAGCTTGACTAGCGGGAGCGGGAAGACCCAGTACTTC
v_gene: TRBV6-4; len: 13; j_gene: TRBJ2-7; d_gene: TRBD2; abundance: NA; CDR3aa: CASYWTSGGMWYF; CDR3nt: TGTGCCAGCTATTGGACTAGCGGGGGAATGTGGTACTTC
v_gene: TRBV9; len: 14; j_gene: TRBJ1-2; d_gene: NA; abundance: NA; CDR3aa: CASSSSTGGYGYTF; CDR3nt: TGTGCCAGCAGCTCGTCCACGGGGGGCTATGGCTACACCTTC
v_gene: TRBV25-1; len: 14; j_gene: TRBJ2-3; d_gene: NA; abundance: few; CDR3aa: CASSGGRDADTQYF; CDR3nt: TGTGCCAGCAGTGGAGGGCGGGACGCGGATACGCAGTATTTT
v_gene: TRBV5-4; len: 13; j_gene: TRBJ2-3; d_gene: NA; abundance: NA; CDR3aa: CASSLSAKDTQYF; CDR3nt: TGTGCCAGCAGCTTGTCTGCGAAAGATACGCAGTATTTT
v_gene: TRBV27; len: 15; j_gene: TRBJ1-2; d_gene: TRBD1; abundance: NA; CDR3aa: CASSSSVDRNYGYTF; CDR3nt: TGTGCCAGCAGTTCAAGCGTGGACAGGAACTATGGCTACACCTTC
v_gene: TRBV20-1; len: 13; j_gene: TRBJ1-2; d_gene: NA; abundance: once; CDR3aa: CSASGGLGYGYTF; CDR3nt: TGCAGTGCTAGTGGGGGGCTAGGGTATGGCTACACCTTC
v_gene: TRBV5-1; len: 15; j_gene: TRBJ2-7; d_gene: TRBD2; abundance: NA; CDR3aa: CASSTGLAGGSEQYF; CDR3nt: TGCGCCAGCAGCACCGGACTAGCGGGAGGATCCGAGCAGTACTTC
v_gene: TRBV10-3; len: 13; j_gene: TRBJ1-5; d_gene: NA; abundance: NA; CDR3aa: CAISGGGNQPQHF; CDR3nt: TGTGCCATCTCCGGCGGCGGTAATCAGCCCCAGCATTTT
v_gene: TRBV4-2; len: 15; j_gene: TRBJ2-2; d_gene: NA; abundance: many; CDR3aa: CASSQQGGNTGELFF; CDR3nt: TGTGCCAGCAGCCAACAGGGGGGGAACACCGGGGAGCTGTTTTTT
v_gene: TRBV10-1; len: 15; j_gene: TRBJ1-1; d_gene: TRBD1; abundance: NA; CDR3aa: CASSPDRAWNTEAFF; CDR3nt: TGCGCCAGCAGCCCAGACAGGGCATGGAACACTGAAGCTTTCTTT
v_gene: TRBV4-1; len: 17; j_gene: TRBJ1-5; d_gene: TRBD1; abundance: NA; CDR3aa: CASSQEVTGGLNQPQHF; CDR3nt: TGCGCCAGCAGCCAAGAGGTGACAGGGGGCCTTAATCAGCCCCAGCATTTT
v_gene: TRBV28; len: 14; j_gene: TRBJ2-7; d_gene: NA; abundance: NA; CDR3aa: CASSSGSVPYEQYF; CDR3nt: TGTGCCAGCAGTTCGGGGTCCGTGCCCTACGAGCAGTACTTC
v_gene: TRBV19; len: 16; j_gene: TRBJ1-5; d_gene: TRBD1; abundance: NA; CDR3aa: CASSTKDRARNQPQHF; CDR3nt: TGTGCCAGTAGCACGAAGGACAGGGCCCGAAATCAGCCCCAGCATTTT
v_gene: TRBV19; len: 14; j_gene: TRBJ2-3; d_gene: TRBD2; abundance: NA; CDR3aa: CASLSQRESDTQYF; CDR3nt: TGTGCCAGCCTTAGTCAGCGGGAGTCAGATACGCAGTATTTT
v_gene: TRBV11-2; len: 13; j_gene: TRBJ1-1; d_gene: TRBD1; abundance: NA; CDR3aa: CASSFTTGALTFF; CDR3nt: TGTGCCAGCAGCTTCACGACAGGGGCATTAACTTTCTTT
v_gene: TRBV27; len: 16; j_gene: TRBJ1-1; d_gene: NA; abundance: NA; CDR3aa: CASSLTPGRGYKRAFF; CDR3nt: TGTGCCAGCAGTCTCACCCCGGGGAGGGGATATAAGAGAGCTTTCTTT
v_gene: TRBV5-6; len: 15; j_gene: TRBJ1-5; d_gene: NA; abundance: NA; CDR3aa: CASSSLQGAGQPQHF; CDR3nt: TGTGCCAGCAGCAGTCTACAAGGGGCAGGTCAGCCCCAGCATTTT
v_gene: TRBV19; len: 12; j_gene: TRBJ1-5; d_gene: NA; abundance: once; CDR3aa: CASSLVNQPQHF; CDR3nt: TGTGCCAGTAGCTTAGTGAATCAGCCCCAGCATTTT
v_gene: TRBV5-1; len: 15; j_gene: TRBJ2-1; d_gene: NA; abundance: NA; CDR3aa: CASSPLRDNYNEQFF; CDR3nt: TGCGCCAGCAGCCCCCTCCGGGACAACTACAATGAGCAGTTCTTC
v_gene: TRBV7-2; len: 13; j_gene: TRBJ1-2; d_gene: NA; abundance: NA; CDR3aa: CASGETGTYGYTF; CDR3nt: TGTGCCAGCGGAGAAACAGGGACCTATGGCTACACCTTC
v_gene: TRBV11-2; len: 15; j_gene: TRBJ2-3; d_gene: TRBD1; abundance: NA; CDR3aa: CASSFPDRVGDTQYF; CDR3nt: TGTGCCAGCAGCTTCCCCGACAGGGTAGGAGATACGCAGTATTTT
v_gene: TRBV9; len: 15; j_gene: TRBJ2-2; d_gene: TRBD1; abundance: once; CDR3aa: CASMPGQGDAGELFF; CDR3nt: TGTGCCTCTATGCCCGGACAGGGGGACGCCGGGGAGCTGTTTTTT
v_gene: TRBV25-1; len: 14; j_gene: TRBJ2-3; d_gene: TRBD2; abundance: few; CDR3aa: CASSVAGSTDTQYF; CDR3nt: TGTGCCAGCAGTGTAGCGGGGAGCACAGATACGCAGTATTTT
v_gene: TRBV19; len: 17; j_gene: TRBJ1-6; d_gene: NA; abundance: once; CDR3aa: CASSISGGGTGNSPLHF; CDR3nt: TGTGCCAGTAGTATTAGTGGCGGCGGGACGGGTAATTCACCCCTCCACTTT
v_gene: TRBV10-2; len: 12; j_gene: TRBJ2-7; d_gene: NA; abundance: NA; CDR3aa: CASRLDRYEQYF; CDR3nt: TGCGCCAGCAGACTAGATAGGTACGAGCAGTACTTC
v_gene: TRBV9; len: 17; j_gene: TRBJ2-5; d_gene: TRBD2; abundance: NA; CDR3aa: CASSVEGLTSGQETQYF; CDR3nt: TGTGCCAGCAGCGTAGAGGGGCTGACTAGCGGCCAAGAGACCCAGTACTTC
v_gene: TRBV5-4; len: 15; j_gene: TRBJ2-1; d_gene: NA; abundance: once; CDR3aa: CASSLVGGSYNEQFF; CDR3nt: TGTGCCAGCAGCTTGGTCGGGGGTTCCTACAATGAGCAGTTCTTC
v_gene: TRBV18; len: 15; j_gene: TRBJ1-6; d_gene: TRBD1; abundance: NA; CDR3aa: CASSPTGATGSPLHF; CDR3nt: TGTGCCAGCTCACCGACAGGGGCGACAGGCTCACCCCTCCACTTT
v_gene: TRBV28; len: 14; j_gene: TRBJ2-1; d_gene: TRBD2; abundance: NA; CDR3aa: CASSLAGAYNEQFF; CDR3nt: TGTGCCAGCAGTTTAGCGGGAGCCTACAATGAGCAGTTCTTC
v_gene: TRBV7-2; len: 16; j_gene: TRBJ2-5; d_gene: TRBD2; abundance: NA; CDR3aa: CASSLDSSGSWKTQYF; CDR3nt: TGTGCCAGCAGCTTAGATTCTAGCGGGAGTTGGAAGACCCAGTACTTC
v_gene: TRBV11-2; len: 13; j_gene: TRBJ1-6; d_gene: NA; abundance: NA; CDR3aa: CASSQTDNSPLHF; CDR3nt: TGTGCCAGCAGCCAGACAGATAATTCACCCCTCCACTTT
v_gene: TRBV6-5; len: 11; j_gene: TRBJ1-1; d_gene: NA; abundance: NA; CDR3aa: CATRWNTEAFF; CDR3nt: TGTGCCACCCGGTGGAACACTGAAGCTTTCTTT
v_gene: TRBV27; len: 16; j_gene: TRBJ2-3; d_gene: TRBD1; abundance: NA; CDR3aa: CASRPDRGIWTDTQYF; CDR3nt: TGTGCCAGCAGACCTGACAGGGGTATTTGGACAGATACGCAGTATTTT
v_gene: TRBV9; len: 16; j_gene: TRBJ1-6; d_gene: NA; abundance: NA; CDR3aa: CASSPLGGAYNSPLHF; CDR3nt: TGTGCCAGCAGCCCCCTCGGGGGTGCCTATAATTCACCCCTCCACTTT
v_gene: TRBV5-4; len: 14; j_gene: TRBJ2-3; d_gene: NA; abundance: few; CDR3aa: CASSGGSYTDTQYF; CDR3nt: TGTGCCAGCAGCGGGGGGAGTTACACAGATACGCAGTATTTT
v_gene: TRBV15; len: 13; j_gene: TRBJ1-1; d_gene: NA; abundance: NA; CDR3aa: CATAVRADTEAFF; CDR3nt: TGTGCCACAGCGGTAAGGGCGGACACTGAAGCTTTCTTT